The entry below gives a single T cell receptor (beta chain) sequence along with its context. Data came from immunoSEQ multiplex PCR; TCRdb stores just in-frame clones and leaves some out. Of about 150,000 clones in the sample, about 86% are singletons; the top ten hold 2% to 2.5%. This record comes from a study of cytomegalovirus exposure and HLA in healthy donors. The V gene's germline CDR1 is MDHEN and CDR2 SYDVKM. With 4 bases clipped from V and 0 bases from J, the junction kept 4 bases outside the gene matches. The CDR3 totals 15 residues. The V and J genes are TRBV28 and TRBJ1-1; the match to TRBD1 covers 8 bases. Specimen: PBMCs. The receptor was derived from a human donor in good health. Here the CDR3 reads CASSSDRGLNTEAFF. The CDR3, as DNA: TGTGCCAGCAGTTCCGACAGGGGTTTGAACACTGAAGCTTTCTTT.